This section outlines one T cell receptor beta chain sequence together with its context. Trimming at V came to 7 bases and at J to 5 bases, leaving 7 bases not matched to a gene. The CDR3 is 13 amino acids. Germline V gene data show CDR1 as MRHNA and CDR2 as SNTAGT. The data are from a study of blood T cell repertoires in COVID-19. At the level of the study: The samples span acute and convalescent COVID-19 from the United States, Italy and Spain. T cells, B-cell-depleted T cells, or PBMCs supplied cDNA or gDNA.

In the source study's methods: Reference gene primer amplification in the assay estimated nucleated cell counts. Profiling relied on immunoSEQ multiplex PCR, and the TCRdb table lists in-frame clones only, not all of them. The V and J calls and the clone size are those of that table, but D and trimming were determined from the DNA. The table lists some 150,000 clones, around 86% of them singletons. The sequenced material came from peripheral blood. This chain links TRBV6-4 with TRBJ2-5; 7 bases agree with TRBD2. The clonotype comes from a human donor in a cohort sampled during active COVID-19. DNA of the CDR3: TGTGCCAGCACCCGACTAGCCGGCGAGACCCAGTACTTC. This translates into CASTRLAGETQYF.